This entry features one T cell receptor (beta chain) sequence. What it binds is not known. The germline CDR1 and CDR2 sequences are MGHRA and YSYEKL. The V segment lost 1 base and the J segment 2 bases; nucleotides outside the gene matches: 9. This CDR3 contains 17 residues. This sample was taken from a study of cytomegalovirus exposure and HLA in healthy donors. Study findings and constraints: Several of the most significant clusters appeared linked to common viral pathogens, based on a later analysis. Usually a TCR sequence was rare, but some public TCRs were found in many donors.

13 Jbeta primers and 60 Vbeta primers were used for the PCR. Sequencing was performed with immunoSEQ multiplex PCR; in TCRdb, only in-frame clones are kept and a portion is missing. The sample carries roughly 180,000 clones, around 80% recorded once. The genes are TRBV4-1 and TRBJ1-1; 8 bases align to TRBD1. The origin of this receptor is a woman aged 18-29 years in good health and CMV-seronegative. Specimen: PBMCs. The CDR3 bases are TGCGCCAGCAGCCAAGGCCCTCAGACAGGGGTTAACACTGAAGCTTTCTTT. Translating it yields CASSQGPQTGVNTEAFF.